Sequencing of this TCR beta chain was carried out in a study of T cell changes during pregnancy in multiple sclerosis. Libraries were prepared by immunoSEQ multiplex PCR; TCRdb keeps only in-frame clonotypes and omits some of them. The table lists over 70,000 clones, 85% to 95% of them singletons, with 2.5% to 3% in the top ten. The J segment lost 7 bases and the V segment lost 6 bases, leaving 8 bases of the junction unmatched. The germline CDR1 and CDR2 sequences are MNHEY and SVGAGI. The CDR3 has 15 residues. The sequence derives from a female donor in good health, enrolled as a control in a pregnancy study. The chain is built from TRBV6-5 and TRBJ1-6; 8 nucleotides agree with TRBD1. Sample: peripheral blood, taken in the third trimester of pregnancy. The CDR3 region is CASSYQWTGNSPLHF. CDR3 DNA sequence: TGTGCCAGCAGCTATCAATGGACAGGGAATTCACCCCTCCACTTT.